These T cell receptor beta chains were read from a single sample in a study of Graves' ophthalmopathy and Graves' hyperthyroidism. TCRdb processed the multiplex PCR reads anew with MiXCR; each CDR3 protein has one entry. The table lists about 740,000 distinct CDR3 sequences, 40% of them singletons. The sample consisted of peripheral blood. These receptors all stem from an adult man with Graves' ophthalmopathy. Both conserved end residues are part of each CDR3. Each record gives: D gene, J gene, clone size, V gene, CDR3 DNA, CDR3 protein. A D gene is named only where the DNA matches it firmly. The size entry is marked missing in some rows and otherwise reads once, few, many or a size class.

NA | TRBJ1-2 | NA | TRBV25-1 | TGTGCCAGCAGTGATAGTGCCGGGCCGGCTGGCACAGAAGTACATGGCTACACCTTC | CASSDSAGPAGTEVHGYTF
TRBD2 | TRBJ2-7 | NA | TRBV29-1 | TGCAGCGTTGATGCGGCGGGAGGGCCTGGCGAGCAGTACTTC | CSVDAAGGPGEQYF
NA | TRBJ1-1 | NA | TRBV7-9 | TGTGCCAGCAGTTACCAGACCGGGGCTAACACTGAAGCTTTCTTT | CASSYQTGANTEAFF
NA | TRBJ2-5 | NA | TRBV6-6 | TGTGCCAGCAGTTACTTGGACAGCTACGAGACCCAGTACTTC | CASSYLDSYETQYF
NA | TRBJ2-6 | many | TRBV7-9 | TGTGCCAGCAGCTCCTCCGGGTCGGCTGGGGCCAACGTCCTGACTTTC | CASSSSGSAGANVLTF
NA | TRBJ2-7 | NA | TRBV25-1 | TGTGCCAGCAGTGATAGTGCCGGGATTACCTCCTACGAGCAGTACTTC | CASSDSAGITSYEQYF
NA | TRBJ1-6 | many | TRBV20-1 | TGCAGTGCTCGCGGGAGAGGCTCACCCCTCCACTTT | CSARGRGSPLHF
NA | TRBJ2-7 | many | TRBV20-1 | TGCAGTGCTAGAGAGGGACCGGGAACCTACGAGCAGTACTTC | CSAREGPGTYEQYF
NA | TRBJ2-5 | many | TRBV7-2 | TGTGCCAGCAGCCCTAGGAGGCAAGAGACCCAGTACTTC | CASSPRRQETQYF
TRBD2 | TRBJ2-5 | many | TRBV29-1 | TGCAGCGTTGAAGCGGGGGGGACCTTAGGCGGAGAGACCCAGTACTTC | CSVEAGGTLGGETQYF
NA | TRBJ1-5 | many | TRBV2 | TGTGCCAGCAGATTTGACCGCGGAAATCAGCCCCAGCATTTT | CASRFDRGNQPQHF
TRBD1 | TRBJ2-7 | few | TRBV2 | TGTGCCAGCAGCCAAGCCCAGGGACAGAACTACGAGCAGTACTTC | CASSQAQGQNYEQYF